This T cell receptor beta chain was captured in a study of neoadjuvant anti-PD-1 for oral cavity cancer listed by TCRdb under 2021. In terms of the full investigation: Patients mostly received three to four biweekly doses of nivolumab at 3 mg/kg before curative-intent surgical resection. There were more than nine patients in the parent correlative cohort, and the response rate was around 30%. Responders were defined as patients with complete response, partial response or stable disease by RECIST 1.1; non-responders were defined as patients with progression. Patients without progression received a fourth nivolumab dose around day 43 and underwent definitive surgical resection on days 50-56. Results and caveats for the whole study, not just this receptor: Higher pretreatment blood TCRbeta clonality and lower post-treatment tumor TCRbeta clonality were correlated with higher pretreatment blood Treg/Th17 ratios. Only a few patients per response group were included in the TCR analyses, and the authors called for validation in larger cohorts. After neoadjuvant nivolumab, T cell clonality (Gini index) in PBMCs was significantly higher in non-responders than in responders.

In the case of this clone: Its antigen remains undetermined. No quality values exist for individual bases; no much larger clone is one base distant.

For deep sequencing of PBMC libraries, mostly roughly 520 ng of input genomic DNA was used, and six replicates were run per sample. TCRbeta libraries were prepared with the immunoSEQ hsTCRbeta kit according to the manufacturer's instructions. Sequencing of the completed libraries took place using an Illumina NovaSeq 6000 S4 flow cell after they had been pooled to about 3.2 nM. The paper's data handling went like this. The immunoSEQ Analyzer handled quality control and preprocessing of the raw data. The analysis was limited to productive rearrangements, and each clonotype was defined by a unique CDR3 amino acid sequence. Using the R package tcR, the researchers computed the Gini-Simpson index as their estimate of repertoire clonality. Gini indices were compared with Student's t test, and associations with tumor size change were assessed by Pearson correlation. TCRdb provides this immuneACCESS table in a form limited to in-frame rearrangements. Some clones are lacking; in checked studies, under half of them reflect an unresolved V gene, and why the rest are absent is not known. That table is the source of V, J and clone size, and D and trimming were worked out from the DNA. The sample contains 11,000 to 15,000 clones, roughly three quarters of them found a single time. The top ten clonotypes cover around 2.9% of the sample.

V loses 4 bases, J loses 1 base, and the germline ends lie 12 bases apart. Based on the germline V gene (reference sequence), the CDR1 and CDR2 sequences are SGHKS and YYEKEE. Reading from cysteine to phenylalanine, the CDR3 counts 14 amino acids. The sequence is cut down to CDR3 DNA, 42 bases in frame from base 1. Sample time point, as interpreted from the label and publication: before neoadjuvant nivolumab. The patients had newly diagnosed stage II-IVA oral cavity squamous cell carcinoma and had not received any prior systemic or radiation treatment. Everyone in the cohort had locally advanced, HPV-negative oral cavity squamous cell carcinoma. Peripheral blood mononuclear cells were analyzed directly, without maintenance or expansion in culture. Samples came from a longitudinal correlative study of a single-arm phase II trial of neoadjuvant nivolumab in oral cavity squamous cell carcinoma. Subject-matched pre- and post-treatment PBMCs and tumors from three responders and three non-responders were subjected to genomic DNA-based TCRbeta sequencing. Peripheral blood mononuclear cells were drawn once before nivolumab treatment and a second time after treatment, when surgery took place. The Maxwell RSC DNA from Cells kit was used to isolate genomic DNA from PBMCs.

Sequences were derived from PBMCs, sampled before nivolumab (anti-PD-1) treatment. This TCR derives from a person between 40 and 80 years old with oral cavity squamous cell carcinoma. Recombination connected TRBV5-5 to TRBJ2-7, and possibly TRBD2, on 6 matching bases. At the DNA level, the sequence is TGTGCCAGCAGCCCGCGGGATTTTTCCTACGAGCAGTACTTC. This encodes CASSPRDFSYEQYF.